A selection of T cell receptor beta chains follows, all from one sample in a study of T-cell reconstitution after alpha-beta-depleted transplantation in children. TCRdb processed the PCR reads anew with MiXCR; each CDR3 protein has one entry. The data show 450,000 to 700,000 distinct CDR3 sequences, 27% seen once. The sequences come from PBMCs, collected before TCRalphabeta/CD19-depleted stem cell transplant. The receptors originated from a boy under two years old with Wiskott-Aldrich syndrome, due to receive a stem cell transplant. CDR3s include the opening cysteine and the closing phenylalanine or tryptophan. D genes are given only for firm matches. Some rows have no size entry. The others give once, few or many, or a class for an expanded clone.

j_gene: TRBJ2-3; abundance: -; v_gene: TRBV5-1; d_gene: -; CDR3nt: TGCGCCAGCAGCTTGGGACAGTTTAGATACACAGATACGCAGTATTTT; CDR3aa: CASSLGQFRYTDTQYF
j_gene: TRBJ2-2; abundance: -; v_gene: TRBV5-5; d_gene: -; CDR3nt: TGTGCCAGCAGCTATGACGGCACCGGGGAGCTGTTTTTT; CDR3aa: CASSYDGTGELFF
j_gene: TRBJ2-1; abundance: few; v_gene: TRBV12-3/TRBV12-4; d_gene: -; CDR3nt: TGTGCCAGCACCCCAGGCGGGTCGTGGACGCGCCTACGATATTACAATGAGCAGTTCTTC; CDR3aa: CASTPGGSWTRLRYYNEQFF
j_gene: TRBJ2-5; abundance: few; v_gene: TRBV29-1; d_gene: -; CDR3nt: TGCAGCGTTGAAGCAGGCGGCCGGGGCGAGGAGACCCAGTACTTC; CDR3aa: CSVEAGGRGEETQYF
j_gene: TRBJ2-3; abundance: few; v_gene: TRBV7-2; d_gene: TRBD2; CDR3nt: TGTGCCAGCAGCTTAGGGACTAGCGGGAGCCCCACAGATACGCAGTATTTT; CDR3aa: CASSLGTSGSPTDTQYF
j_gene: TRBJ1-2; abundance: -; v_gene: TRBV5-1; d_gene: TRBD1; CDR3nt: TGCGCCAGCAGCTTGGGTTCATCCGGGACAGGGCTAGGCTACACCTTC; CDR3aa: CASSLGSSGTGLGYTF
j_gene: TRBJ2-7; abundance: few; v_gene: TRBV20-1; d_gene: TRBD2; CDR3nt: TGCAGTGCTGACGCCCGGGGGCGGGAGGGCCTCGAGCAGTACTTC; CDR3aa: CSADARGREGLEQYF
j_gene: TRBJ2-1; abundance: few; v_gene: TRBV4-2; d_gene: TRBD2; CDR3nt: TGTGCCAGCAGCCAAGAGGTCGCGGGAGGTTTCAATGAGCAGTTCTTC; CDR3aa: CASSQEVAGGFNEQFF
j_gene: TRBJ1-1; abundance: few; v_gene: TRBV4-2; d_gene: -; CDR3nt: TGTGCCAGCAGCCAAGAGACGAACACTGAAGCTTTCTTT; CDR3aa: CASSQETNTEAFF
j_gene: TRBJ2-7; abundance: -; v_gene: TRBV5-6; d_gene: -; CDR3nt: TGTGCCAGCAGTAAGGGAATGGGTCTTGTCTACGAGCAGTACTTC; CDR3aa: CASSKGMGLVYEQYF
j_gene: TRBJ2-1; abundance: -; v_gene: TRBV7-2; d_gene: TRBD2; CDR3nt: TGTGCCAGCAGCTTACTGTTAGCGGGAGCCTCCTACAATGAGCAGTTCTTC; CDR3aa: CASSLLLAGASYNEQFF
j_gene: TRBJ1-3; abundance: few; v_gene: TRBV6-1; d_gene: TRBD1; CDR3nt: TGTGCCAGCAGTCTTTCGGGACAGGGTTTCGCTGGAAACACCATATATTTT; CDR3aa: CASSLSGQGFAGNTIYF
j_gene: TRBJ2-7; abundance: -; v_gene: TRBV12-3/TRBV12-4; d_gene: -; CDR3nt: TGTGCCAGCAGTTTATTCCGTTCCGAGCAGTACTTC; CDR3aa: CASSLFRSEQYF
j_gene: TRBJ1-2; abundance: few; v_gene: TRBV7-9; d_gene: -; CDR3nt: TGTGCCAGTGGGAGGACAGCCCCGTTCTTGGGTGGCTACACCTTC; CDR3aa: CASGRTAPFLGGYTF
j_gene: TRBJ2-7; abundance: once; v_gene: TRBV21-1; d_gene: -; CDR3nt: TGTGCCAGCAGCAAAGCGCTAAGAGAGTACTTC; CDR3aa: CASSKALREYF
j_gene: TRBJ2-7; abundance: -; v_gene: TRBV7-6; d_gene: TRBD1; CDR3nt: TGTGCCAGCAGCAGGCCGGGACAGGGGAGCGAGCAGTACTTC; CDR3aa: CASSRPGQGSEQYF
j_gene: TRBJ1-6; abundance: few; v_gene: TRBV27; d_gene: -; CDR3nt: TGTGCCAGCAGTTTCTATAGAGGGGATTCACCCCTCCACTTT; CDR3aa: CASSFYRGDSPLHF
j_gene: TRBJ2-5; abundance: -; v_gene: TRBV19; d_gene: TRBD2; CDR3nt: TGTGCCAGTAGTATAAGGCTAGCGGCAGAGACCCAGTACTTC; CDR3aa: CASSIRLAAETQYF
j_gene: TRBJ2-7; abundance: -; v_gene: TRBV5-1; d_gene: -; CDR3nt: TGCGCCAGCAGCTTAGGGCCAGACTACGAGCAGTACTTC; CDR3aa: CASSLGPDYEQYF
j_gene: TRBJ1-1; abundance: many; v_gene: TRBV18; d_gene: -; CDR3nt: TGTGCCAGCTCACCACAGCCGAACACTGAAGCTTTCTTT; CDR3aa: CASSPQPNTEAFF
j_gene: TRBJ2-7; abundance: few; v_gene: TRBV2; d_gene: TRBD2; CDR3nt: TGTGCCAGCAGGACTAGCGGCGTGGGGGAGCAGTACTTC; CDR3aa: CASRTSGVGEQYF
j_gene: TRBJ2-3; abundance: -; v_gene: TRBV28; d_gene: TRBD2; CDR3nt: TGTGCCAGCATCACGCCCGGGAGGACCCCAGATACGCAGTATTTT; CDR3aa: CASITPGRTPDTQYF
j_gene: TRBJ2-3; abundance: few; v_gene: TRBV5-1; d_gene: -; CDR3nt: TGCGCCAGCAGCTTGACAGGAACTGACACAGATACGCAGTATTTT; CDR3aa: CASSLTGTDTDTQYF
j_gene: TRBJ1-5; abundance: few; v_gene: TRBV10-3; d_gene: -; CDR3nt: TGTGCCATCGGGGGGGAATATCAGCCCCAGCATTTT; CDR3aa: CAIGGEYQPQHF
j_gene: TRBJ1-5; abundance: -; v_gene: TRBV5-1; d_gene: -; CDR3nt: TGCGCCAGCAGCTTGGATCCGGGGCGCAATCAGCCCCAGCATTTT; CDR3aa: CASSLDPGRNQPQHF
j_gene: TRBJ1-2; abundance: few; v_gene: TRBV6-1; d_gene: TRBD1; CDR3nt: TGTGCCAGCAGTCCGGGACAGTTCTATGGCTACACCTTC; CDR3aa: CASSPGQFYGYTF
j_gene: TRBJ1-1; abundance: -; v_gene: TRBV3-1; d_gene: -; CDR3nt: TGTGCCAGCAGCCTCCGGGGTCAACCTGAAGCTTTCTTT; CDR3aa: CASSLRGQPEAFF
j_gene: TRBJ2-2; abundance: -; v_gene: TRBV9; d_gene: TRBD2; CDR3nt: TGTGCCAGCAGCCGGAGGGTGGGACTAACCAACACCGGGGAGCTGTTTTTT; CDR3aa: CASSRRVGLTNTGELFF
j_gene: TRBJ2-7; abundance: once; v_gene: TRBV28; d_gene: -; CDR3nt: TGTGCCAGCAGGGTTCCCGGGACTTTGGTCTACTTC; CDR3aa: CASRVPGTLVYF
j_gene: TRBJ2-3; abundance: few; v_gene: TRBV5-1; d_gene: -; CDR3nt: TGCGCCAGCAGCTTGGCGCGGTTACCCGATACGCAGTATTTT; CDR3aa: CASSLARLPDTQYF
j_gene: TRBJ2-1; abundance: -; v_gene: TRBV20-1; d_gene: TRBD2; CDR3nt: TGCAGTGCTCAACCGGGACTAGCCTCCCGCAATGAGCAGTTCTTC; CDR3aa: CSAQPGLASRNEQFF
j_gene: TRBJ2-5; abundance: few; v_gene: TRBV20-1; d_gene: -; CDR3nt: TGCAGTGCTAGGCCCGGGACTGGGGAGACCCAGTACTTC; CDR3aa: CSARPGTGETQYF
j_gene: TRBJ2-3; abundance: -; v_gene: TRBV5-1; d_gene: -; CDR3nt: TGCGCCAGTCATGCGAGGGGGAGGGCCCCAGATACGCAGTATTTT; CDR3aa: CASHARGRAPDTQYF
j_gene: TRBJ2-7; abundance: few; v_gene: TRBV20-1; d_gene: TRBD2; CDR3nt: TGCAGTGCTAGACGGCAGAAGAATAGCGGGAGTATGGAGCAGTACTTC; CDR3aa: CSARRQKNSGSMEQYF
j_gene: TRBJ1-2; abundance: few; v_gene: TRBV15; d_gene: -; CDR3nt: TGTGCCACCAGCAGAGAACCCCGTCGGGGATCGGACTATGGCTACACCTTC; CDR3aa: CATSREPRRGSDYGYTF
j_gene: TRBJ1-1; abundance: few; v_gene: TRBV20-1; d_gene: -; CDR3nt: TGCAGTGCAAGAACGCGGGGGGCTCTATGGAACACTGAAGCTTTCTTT; CDR3aa: CSARTRGALWNTEAFF
j_gene: TRBJ2-6; abundance: -; v_gene: TRBV5-1; d_gene: -; CDR3nt: TGCGCCAGCAGCTTCACAGGGTTCTCTGGGGCCAACGTCCTGACTTTC; CDR3aa: CASSFTGFSGANVLTF